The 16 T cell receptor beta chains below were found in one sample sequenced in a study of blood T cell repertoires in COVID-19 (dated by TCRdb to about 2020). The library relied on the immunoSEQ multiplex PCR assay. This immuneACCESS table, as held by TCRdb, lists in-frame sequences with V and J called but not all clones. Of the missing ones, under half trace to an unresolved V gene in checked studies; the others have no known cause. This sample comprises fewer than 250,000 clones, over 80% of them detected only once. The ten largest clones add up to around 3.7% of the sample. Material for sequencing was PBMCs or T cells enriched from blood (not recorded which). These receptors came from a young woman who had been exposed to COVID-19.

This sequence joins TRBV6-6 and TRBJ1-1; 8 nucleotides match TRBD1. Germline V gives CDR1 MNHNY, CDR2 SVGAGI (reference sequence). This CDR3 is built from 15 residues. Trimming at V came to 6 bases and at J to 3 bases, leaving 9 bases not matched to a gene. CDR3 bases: TGTGCCAGCAGGACCCCAGGGGGCAGGGACACTGAAGCTTTCTTT. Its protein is CASRTPGGRDTEAFF.

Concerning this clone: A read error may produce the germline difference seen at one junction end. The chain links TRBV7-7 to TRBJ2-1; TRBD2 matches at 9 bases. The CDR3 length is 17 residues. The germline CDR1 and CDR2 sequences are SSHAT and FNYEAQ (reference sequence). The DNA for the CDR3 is TGTGCTAGCAGCTCACTAGCGGGCCAAAGCTCCTACAATGAGCAGTTCTTC. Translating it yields CASSSLAGQSSYNEQFF.

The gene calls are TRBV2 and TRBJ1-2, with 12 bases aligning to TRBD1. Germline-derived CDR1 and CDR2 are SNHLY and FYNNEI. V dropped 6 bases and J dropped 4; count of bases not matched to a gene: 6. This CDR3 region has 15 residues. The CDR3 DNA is TGTGCCAGCAGGCCGGGGACAGGGGGCACCTATGGCTACACCTTC. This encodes CASRPGTGGTYGYTF.

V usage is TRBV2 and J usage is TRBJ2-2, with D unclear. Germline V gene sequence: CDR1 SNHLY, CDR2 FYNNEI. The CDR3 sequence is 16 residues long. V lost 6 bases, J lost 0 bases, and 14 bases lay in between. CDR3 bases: TGTGCCAGCAGAAGAGACACGGTACCGAACACCGGGGAGCTGTTTTTT. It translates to CASRRDTVPNTGELFF.

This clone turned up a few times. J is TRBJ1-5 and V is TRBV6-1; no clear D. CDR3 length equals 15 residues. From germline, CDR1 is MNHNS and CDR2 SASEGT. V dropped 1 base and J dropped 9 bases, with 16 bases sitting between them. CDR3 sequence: CASSEGNALNTPQHF. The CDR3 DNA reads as TGTGCCAGCAGTGAAGGTAACGCTTTGAACACGCCCCAGCATTTT.

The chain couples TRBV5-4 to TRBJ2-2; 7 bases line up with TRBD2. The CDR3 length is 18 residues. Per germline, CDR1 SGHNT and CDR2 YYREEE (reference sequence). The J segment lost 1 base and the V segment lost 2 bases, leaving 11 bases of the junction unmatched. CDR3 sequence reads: CASSFPPGPGGNTGELFF. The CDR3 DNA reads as TGTGCCAGCAGCTTCCCTCCTGGGCCGGGGGGGAACACCGGGGAGCTGTTTTTT.

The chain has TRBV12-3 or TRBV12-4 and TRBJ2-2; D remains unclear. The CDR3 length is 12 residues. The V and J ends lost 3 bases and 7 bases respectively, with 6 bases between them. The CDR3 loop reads CASSLSSGELFF. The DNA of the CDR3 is TGTGCCAGCAGTTTGTCTAGCGGGGAGCTGTTTTTT.

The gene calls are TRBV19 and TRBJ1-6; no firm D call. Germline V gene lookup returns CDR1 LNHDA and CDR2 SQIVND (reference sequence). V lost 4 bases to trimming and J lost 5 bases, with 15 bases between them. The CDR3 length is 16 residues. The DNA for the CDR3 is TGTGCCAGTAGTAGCCCGCGACGGAGAAATAATTCACCCCTCCACTTT. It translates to CASSSPRRRNNSPLHF.

The CDR3 DNA sequence: TGTGCCACCTCCCGGGCAGGGAGGACCTACGAGCAGTACTTC. This translates into CATSRAGRTYEQYF. V and J are TRBV15 and TRBJ2-7; D is perhaps TRBD2 (6 bases). Trimming cost V 8 bases and J 2 bases, with 16 bases left between them. The CDR3 contains 14 residues. The germline gives CDR1 LNHNV, CDR2 YYDKDF (reference sequence).

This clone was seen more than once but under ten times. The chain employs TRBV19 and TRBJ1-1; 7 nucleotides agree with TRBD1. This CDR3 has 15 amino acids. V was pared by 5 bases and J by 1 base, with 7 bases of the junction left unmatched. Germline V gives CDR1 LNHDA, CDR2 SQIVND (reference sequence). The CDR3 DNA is TGTGCCAGTAGTTTTCGGACAGGTCGGAACACTGAAGCTTTCTTT. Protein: CASSFRTGRNTEAFF.

CDR3 in amino acids: CSAQGVGEQYF. The DNA for the CDR3 is TGCAGTGCACAGGGGGTGGGGGAGCAGTACTTC. The chain joins TRBV20-1 to TRBJ2-7, with 8 bases aligning to TRBD1. J lost 7 bases, V lost 6 bases, and 5 bases had no gene match. CDR3 size: 11 residues. CDR1 and CDR2 from the germline V gene are DFQATT and SNEGSKA (reference sequence).

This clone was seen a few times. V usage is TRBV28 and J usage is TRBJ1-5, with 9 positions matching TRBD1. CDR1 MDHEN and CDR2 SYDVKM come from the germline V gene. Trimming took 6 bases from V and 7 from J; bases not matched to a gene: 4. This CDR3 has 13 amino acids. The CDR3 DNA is TGTGCCAGCAGGGGACAGGGAACACAGCCCCAGCATTTT. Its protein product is CASRGQGTQPQHF.

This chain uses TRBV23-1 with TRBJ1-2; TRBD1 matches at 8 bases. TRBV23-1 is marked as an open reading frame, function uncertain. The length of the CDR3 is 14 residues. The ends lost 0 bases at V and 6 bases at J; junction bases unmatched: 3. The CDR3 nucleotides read TGCGCCAGCAGTCAATCGGCGACAGGGGATGGCTACACCTTC. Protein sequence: CASSQSATGDGYTF.

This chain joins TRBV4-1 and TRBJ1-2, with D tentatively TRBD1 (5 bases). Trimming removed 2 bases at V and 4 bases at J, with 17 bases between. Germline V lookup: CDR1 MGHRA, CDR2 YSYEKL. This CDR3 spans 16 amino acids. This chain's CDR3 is CASSQLTRQPAYGYTF. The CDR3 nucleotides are TGCGCCAGCAGCCAACTCACTCGACAGCCAGCCTATGGCTACACCTTC.

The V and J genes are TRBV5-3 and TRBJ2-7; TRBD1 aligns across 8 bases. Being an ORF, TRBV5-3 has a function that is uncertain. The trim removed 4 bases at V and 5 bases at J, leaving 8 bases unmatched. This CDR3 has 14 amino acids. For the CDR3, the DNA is TGTGCCAGAAGCCCCAGACAGGGGATGAACGAGCAGTACTTC. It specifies CARSPRQGMNEQYF.

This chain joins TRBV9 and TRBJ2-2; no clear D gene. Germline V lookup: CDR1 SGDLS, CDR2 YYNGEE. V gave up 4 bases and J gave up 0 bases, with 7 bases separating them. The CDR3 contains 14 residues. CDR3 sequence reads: CASSLTSNTGELFF. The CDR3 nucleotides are TGTGCCAGCAGCCTAACTTCGAACACCGGGGAGCTGTTTTTT.